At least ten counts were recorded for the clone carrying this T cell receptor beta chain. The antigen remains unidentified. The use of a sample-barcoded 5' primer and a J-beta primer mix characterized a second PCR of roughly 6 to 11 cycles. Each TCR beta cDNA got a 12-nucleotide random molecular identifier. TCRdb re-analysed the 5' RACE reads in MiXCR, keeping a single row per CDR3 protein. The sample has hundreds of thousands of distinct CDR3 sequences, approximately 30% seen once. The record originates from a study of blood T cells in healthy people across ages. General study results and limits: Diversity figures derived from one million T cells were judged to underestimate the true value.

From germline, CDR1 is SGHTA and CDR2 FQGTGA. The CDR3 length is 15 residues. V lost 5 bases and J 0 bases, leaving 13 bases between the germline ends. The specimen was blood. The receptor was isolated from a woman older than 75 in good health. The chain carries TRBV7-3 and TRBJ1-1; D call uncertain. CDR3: CASSIVREMNTEAFF. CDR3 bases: TGTGCCAGCAGCATCGTCCGGGAGATGAACACTGAAGCTTTCTTT.